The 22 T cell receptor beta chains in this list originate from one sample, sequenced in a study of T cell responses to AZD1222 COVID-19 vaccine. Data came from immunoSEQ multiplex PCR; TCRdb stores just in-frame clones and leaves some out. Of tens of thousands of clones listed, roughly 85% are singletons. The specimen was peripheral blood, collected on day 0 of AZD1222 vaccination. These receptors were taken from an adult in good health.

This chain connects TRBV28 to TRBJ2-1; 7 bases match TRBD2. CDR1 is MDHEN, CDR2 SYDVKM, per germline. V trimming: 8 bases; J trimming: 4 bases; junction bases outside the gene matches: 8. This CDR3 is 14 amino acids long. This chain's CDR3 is CASRSGGGYNEQFF. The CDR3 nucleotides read TGTGCCAGCCGTTCGGGGGGAGGTTACAATGAGCAGTTCTTC.

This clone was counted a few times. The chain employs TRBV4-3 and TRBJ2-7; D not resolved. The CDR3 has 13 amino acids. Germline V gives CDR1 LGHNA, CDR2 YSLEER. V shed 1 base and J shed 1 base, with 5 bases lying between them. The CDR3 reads CASSQGVSYEQYF. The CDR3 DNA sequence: TGCGCCAGCAGCCAAGGCGTGTCCTACGAGCAGTACTTC.

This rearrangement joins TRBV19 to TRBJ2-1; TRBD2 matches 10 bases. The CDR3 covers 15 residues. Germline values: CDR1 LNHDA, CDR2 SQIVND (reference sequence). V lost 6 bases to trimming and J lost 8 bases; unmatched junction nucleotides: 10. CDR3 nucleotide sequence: TGTGCCAGTAGGGAAAGCGGGGGGGCCGAGGATGAGCAGTTCTTC. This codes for CASRESGGAEDEQFF.

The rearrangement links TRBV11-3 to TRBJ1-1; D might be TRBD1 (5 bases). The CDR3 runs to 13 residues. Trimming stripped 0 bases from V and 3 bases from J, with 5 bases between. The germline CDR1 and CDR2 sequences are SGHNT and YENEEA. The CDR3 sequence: CASSLEQDTEAFF. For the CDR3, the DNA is TGTGCCAGCAGCTTAGAACAGGACACTGAAGCTTTCTTT.

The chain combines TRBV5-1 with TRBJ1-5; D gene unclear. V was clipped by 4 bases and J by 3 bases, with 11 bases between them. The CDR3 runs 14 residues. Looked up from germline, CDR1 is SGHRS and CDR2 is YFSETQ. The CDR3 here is CASSPGEINQPQHF. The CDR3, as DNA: TGCGCCAGCAGCCCGGGCGAAATCAATCAGCCCCAGCATTTT.

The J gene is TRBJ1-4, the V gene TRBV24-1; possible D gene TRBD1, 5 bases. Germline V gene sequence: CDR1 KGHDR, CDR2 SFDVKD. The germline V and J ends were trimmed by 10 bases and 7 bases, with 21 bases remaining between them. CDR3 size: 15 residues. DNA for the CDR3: TGTGCCACAGCAACGTCCGGGACGCAGGCTGAAAAACTGTTTTTT. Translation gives CATATSGTQAEKLFF.

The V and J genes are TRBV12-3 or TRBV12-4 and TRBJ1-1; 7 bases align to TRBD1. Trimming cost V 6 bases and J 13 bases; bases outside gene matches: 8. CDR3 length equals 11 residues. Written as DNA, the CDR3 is TGTGCCAGCAGAAGACAGGGAGATGGTTTCTTT. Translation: CASRRQGDGFF.

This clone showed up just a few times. The DNA of the CDR3 is TGTGCCACCTCGACAGGGGGCCCTGAGCAGTTCTTC. Amino acid sequence: CATSTGGPEQFF. This sequence joins TRBV19 and TRBJ2-1, with 10 bases that match TRBD1. Germline loops: CDR1 LNHDA, CDR2 SQIVND (reference sequence). V shed 10 bases and J 9 bases; nucleotides not matched to a gene: 6. CDR3 length equals 12 residues.

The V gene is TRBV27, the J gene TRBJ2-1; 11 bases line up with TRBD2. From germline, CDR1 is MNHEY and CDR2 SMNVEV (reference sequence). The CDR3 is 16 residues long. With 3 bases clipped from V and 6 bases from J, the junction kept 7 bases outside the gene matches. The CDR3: CASSFLAGGRGNEQFF. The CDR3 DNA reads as TGTGCCAGCAGTTTCCTAGCGGGGGGCAGGGGCAATGAGCAGTTCTTC.

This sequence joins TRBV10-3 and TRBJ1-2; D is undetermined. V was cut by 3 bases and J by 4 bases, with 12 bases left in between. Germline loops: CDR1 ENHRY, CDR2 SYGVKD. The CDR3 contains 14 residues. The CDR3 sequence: CAISDPTVLYGYTF. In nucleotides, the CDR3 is TGTGCCATCAGTGACCCGACCGTACTCTATGGCTACACCTTC.

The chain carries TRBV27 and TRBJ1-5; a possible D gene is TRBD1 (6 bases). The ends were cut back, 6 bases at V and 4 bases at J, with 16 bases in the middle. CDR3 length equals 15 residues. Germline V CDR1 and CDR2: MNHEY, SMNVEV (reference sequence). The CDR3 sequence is CASSPGGRGNQPQHF. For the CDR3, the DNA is TGTGCCAGCAGCCCCGGGGGAAGGGGGAATCAGCCCCAGCATTTT.

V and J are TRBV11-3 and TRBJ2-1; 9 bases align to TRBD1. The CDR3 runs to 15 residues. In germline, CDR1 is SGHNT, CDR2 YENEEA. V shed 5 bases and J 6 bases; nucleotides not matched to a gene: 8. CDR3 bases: TGTGCCAGCAGCGCCCGGACAGGGGCGGGCAATGAGCAGTTCTTC. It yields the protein CASSARTGAGNEQFF.

The DNA for the CDR3 is TGTGCCAGTAGTATATCTGGAGGGGCCCCCGGGGAGCTGTTTTTT. It yields the protein CASSISGGAPGELFF. This sequence joins TRBV19 and TRBJ2-2; TRBD2 is a possible D gene (6 bases). Germline CDR1 reads LNHDA; CDR2 reads SQIVND (reference sequence). Trimming pared 2 bases from V and 6 bases from J, leaving 13 bases between. The CDR3 contains 15 residues.

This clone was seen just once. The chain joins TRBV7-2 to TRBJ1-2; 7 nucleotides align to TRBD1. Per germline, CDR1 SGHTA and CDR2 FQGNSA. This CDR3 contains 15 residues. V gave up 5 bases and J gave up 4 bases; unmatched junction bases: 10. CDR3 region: CASSPRQGPLYGYTF. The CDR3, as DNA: TGTGCCAGCAGCCCGAGACAGGGCCCCCTCTATGGCTACACCTTC.

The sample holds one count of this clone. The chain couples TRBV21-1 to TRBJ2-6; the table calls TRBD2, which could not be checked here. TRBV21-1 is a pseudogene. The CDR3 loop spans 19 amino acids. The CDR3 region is CASSKCGAGTERGANVLTF. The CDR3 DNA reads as TGTGCCAGCAGCAAATGCGGGGCAGGAACCGAGAGGGGGGCCAACGTCCTGACTTTC.

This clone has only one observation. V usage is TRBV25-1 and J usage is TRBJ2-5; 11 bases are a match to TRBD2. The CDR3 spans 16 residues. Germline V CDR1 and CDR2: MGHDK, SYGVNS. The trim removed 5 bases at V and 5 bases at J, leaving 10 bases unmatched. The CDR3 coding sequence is TGTGCCAGCAGTAAGCCGACTAGCGGGGACATGGAGACCCAGTACTTC. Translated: CASSKPTSGDMETQYF.

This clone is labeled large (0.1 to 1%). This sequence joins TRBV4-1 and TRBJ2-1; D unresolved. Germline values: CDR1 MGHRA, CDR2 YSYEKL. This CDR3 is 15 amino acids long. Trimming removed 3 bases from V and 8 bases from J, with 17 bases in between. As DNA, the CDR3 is TGCGCCAGCAGCCACCGGACGTCCTCACGCGATGAGCAGTTCTTC. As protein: CASSHRTSSRDEQFF.

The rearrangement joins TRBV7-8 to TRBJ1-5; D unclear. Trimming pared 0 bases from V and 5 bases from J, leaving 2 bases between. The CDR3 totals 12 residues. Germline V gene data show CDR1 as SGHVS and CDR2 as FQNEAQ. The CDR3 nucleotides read TGTGCCAGCAGCTTAGCGCATCAGCCCCAGCATTTT. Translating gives CASSLAHQPQHF.

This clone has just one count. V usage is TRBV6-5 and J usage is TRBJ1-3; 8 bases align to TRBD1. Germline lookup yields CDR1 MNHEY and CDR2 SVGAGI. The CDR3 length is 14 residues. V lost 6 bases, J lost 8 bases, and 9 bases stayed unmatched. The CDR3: CASSPGQGGYTIYF. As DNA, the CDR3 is TGTGCCAGCAGCCCAGGACAGGGAGGATACACCATATATTTT.

This chain's CDR3 is CASSPQGQPRETQYF. Written as DNA, the CDR3 is TGTGCCAGCAGCCCTCAGGGACAGCCCCGAGAGACCCAGTACTTC. This sequence joins TRBV5-5 and TRBJ2-5; 7 bases line up with TRBD1. With 4 bases clipped from V and 4 bases from J, the junction kept 10 bases outside the gene matches. The CDR3 runs to 15 residues. Per the germline V gene, CDR1 is SGHKS and CDR2 is YYEKEE (reference sequence). Full variable domain (rest looked up from reference TRBV5-5 and TRBJ2-5): DAGVTQSPTHLIKTRGQQVTLRCSPISGHKSVSWYQQVLGQGPQFIFQYYEKEERGRGNFPDRFSARQFPNYSSELNVNALLLGDSALYLCASSPQGQPRETQYFGPGTRLLVL.

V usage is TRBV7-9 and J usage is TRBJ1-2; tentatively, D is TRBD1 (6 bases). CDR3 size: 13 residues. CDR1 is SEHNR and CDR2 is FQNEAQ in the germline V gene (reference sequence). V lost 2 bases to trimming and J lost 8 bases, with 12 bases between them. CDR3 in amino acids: CASSLSGAEGYTF. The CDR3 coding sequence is TGTGCCAGCAGCTTATCGGGGGCGGAAGGCTACACCTTC. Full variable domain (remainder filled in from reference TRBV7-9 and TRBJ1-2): DTGVSQNPRHKITKRGQNVTFRCDPISEHNRLYWYRQTLGQGPEFLTYFQNEAQLEKSRLLSDRFSAERPKGSFSTLEIQRTEQGDSAMYLCASSLSGAEGYTFGSGTRLTVV.

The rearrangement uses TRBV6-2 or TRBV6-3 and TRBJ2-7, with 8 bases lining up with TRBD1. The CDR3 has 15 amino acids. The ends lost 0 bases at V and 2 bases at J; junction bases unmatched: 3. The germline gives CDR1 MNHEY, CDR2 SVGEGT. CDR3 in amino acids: CASSYSNRGTYEQYF. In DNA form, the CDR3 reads TGTGCCAGCAGTTACTCGAACAGGGGGACCTACGAGCAGTACTTC.